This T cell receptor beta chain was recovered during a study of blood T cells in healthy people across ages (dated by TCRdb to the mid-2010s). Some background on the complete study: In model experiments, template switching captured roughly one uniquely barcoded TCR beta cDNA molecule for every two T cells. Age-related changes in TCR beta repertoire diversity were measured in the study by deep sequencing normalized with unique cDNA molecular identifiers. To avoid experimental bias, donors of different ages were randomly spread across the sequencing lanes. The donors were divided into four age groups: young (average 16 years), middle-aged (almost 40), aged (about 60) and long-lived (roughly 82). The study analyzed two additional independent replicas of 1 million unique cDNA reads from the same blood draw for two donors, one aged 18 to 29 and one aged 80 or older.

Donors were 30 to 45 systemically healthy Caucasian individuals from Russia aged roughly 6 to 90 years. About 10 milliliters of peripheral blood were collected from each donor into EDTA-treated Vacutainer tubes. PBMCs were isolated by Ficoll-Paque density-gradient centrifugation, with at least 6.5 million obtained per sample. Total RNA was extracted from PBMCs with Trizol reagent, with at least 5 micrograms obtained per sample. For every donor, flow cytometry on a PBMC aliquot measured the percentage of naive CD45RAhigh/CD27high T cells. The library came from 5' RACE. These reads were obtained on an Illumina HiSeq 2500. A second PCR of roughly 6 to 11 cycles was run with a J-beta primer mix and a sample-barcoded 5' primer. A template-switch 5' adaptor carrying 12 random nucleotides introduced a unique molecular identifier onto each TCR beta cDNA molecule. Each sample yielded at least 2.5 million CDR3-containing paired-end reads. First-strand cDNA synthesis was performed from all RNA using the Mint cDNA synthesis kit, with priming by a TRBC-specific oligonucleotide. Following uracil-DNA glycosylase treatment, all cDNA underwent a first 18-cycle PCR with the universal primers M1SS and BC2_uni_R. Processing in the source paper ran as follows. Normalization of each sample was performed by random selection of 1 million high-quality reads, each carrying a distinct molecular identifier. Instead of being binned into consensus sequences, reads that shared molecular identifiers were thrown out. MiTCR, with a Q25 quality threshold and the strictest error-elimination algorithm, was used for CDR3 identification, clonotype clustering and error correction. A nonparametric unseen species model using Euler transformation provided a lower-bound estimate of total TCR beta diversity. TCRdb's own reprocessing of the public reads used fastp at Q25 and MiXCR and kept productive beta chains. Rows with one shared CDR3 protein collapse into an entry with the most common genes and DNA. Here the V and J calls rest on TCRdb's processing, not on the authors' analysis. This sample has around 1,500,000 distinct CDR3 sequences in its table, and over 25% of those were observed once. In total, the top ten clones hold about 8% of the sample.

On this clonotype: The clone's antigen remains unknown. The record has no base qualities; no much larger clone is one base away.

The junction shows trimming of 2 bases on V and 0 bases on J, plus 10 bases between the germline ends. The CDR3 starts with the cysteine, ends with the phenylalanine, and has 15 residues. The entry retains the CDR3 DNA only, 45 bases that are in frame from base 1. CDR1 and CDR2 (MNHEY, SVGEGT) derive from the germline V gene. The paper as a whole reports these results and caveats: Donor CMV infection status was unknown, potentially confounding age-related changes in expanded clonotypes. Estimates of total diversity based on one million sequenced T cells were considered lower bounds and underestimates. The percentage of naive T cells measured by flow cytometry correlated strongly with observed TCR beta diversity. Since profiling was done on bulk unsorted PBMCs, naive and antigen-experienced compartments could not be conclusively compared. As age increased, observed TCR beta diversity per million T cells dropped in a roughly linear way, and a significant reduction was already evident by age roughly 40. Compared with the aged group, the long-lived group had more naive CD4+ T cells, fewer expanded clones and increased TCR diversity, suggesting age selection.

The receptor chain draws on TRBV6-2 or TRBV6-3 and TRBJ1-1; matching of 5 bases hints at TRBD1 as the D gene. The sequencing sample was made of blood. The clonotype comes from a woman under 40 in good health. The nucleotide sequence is TGTGCCAGCAGTTACGGAGGGACCATGAACACTGAAGCTTTCTTT. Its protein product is CASSYGGTMNTEAFF.